This is a list of T cell receptor beta chains from one sample in a study of T cell responses to AZD1222 COVID-19 vaccine. Profiling relied on immunoSEQ multiplex PCR, and the TCRdb table lists in-frame clones only, not all of them. This sample has roughly 120,000 clones; about 85% occur once, and the top ten carry about 4.7%. This material consisted of peripheral blood, taken on day 0 of AZD1222 vaccination. The origin of the receptors is an adult in good health. CDR3s leave out the opening cysteine and the closing phenylalanine or tryptophan. Fields, in order: CDR3 protein, V gene, J gene.

CDR3: ASRDRNYGYT; V: TRBV27; J: TRBJ1-2
CDR3: ASSQGGSRIMNTEAF; V: TRBV4-2; J: TRBJ1-1
CDR3: ATSSGTEHTGELF; V: TRBV19; J: TRBJ2-2
CDR3: ASSPQAGGQETQY; V: TRBV18; J: TRBJ2-5
CDR3: ASSVTRNTEAF; V: TRBV10-1; J: TRBJ1-1
CDR3: ASSSLTSGRAYNEQF; V: TRBV11-2; J: TRBJ2-1
CDR3: AARGTGGITEAF; V: TRBV10-3; J: TRBJ1-1
CDR3: ASSPLDRGSTGELF; V: TRBV5-1; J: TRBJ2-2
CDR3: ASSSPSDSNQPQH; V: TRBV28; J: TRBJ1-5
CDR3: ATSESPTGNGYT; V: TRBV24-1; J: TRBJ1-2
CDR3: ASSYSRLAGAGELF; V: TRBV6-2/TRBV6-3; J: TRBJ2-2
CDR3: ADADRPEGPQH; V: TRBV18; J: TRBJ1-5
CDR3: ATSDAGQGGPRGNIQY; V: TRBV24-1; J: TRBJ2-4
CDR3: ASSVGGVDQPQH; V: TRBV9; J: TRBJ1-5
CDR3: ASSLSAGGQETQY; V: TRBV7-3; J: TRBJ2-5
CDR3: ATSDLTFGGSYNEQF; V: TRBV24-1; J: TRBJ2-1
CDR3: ASSQVVAGGRLGGQETQY; V: TRBV4-3; J: TRBJ2-5
CDR3: AWSVGPGPAYNEQF; V: TRBV30; J: TRBJ2-1
CDR3: ASSLRGYEQY; V: TRBV7-8; J: TRBJ2-7
CDR3: ASSLELAVPSDTQY; V: TRBV5-1; J: TRBJ2-3
CDR3: ASSNSGGVSQPQH; V: TRBV11-2; J: TRBJ1-5
CDR3: ASSQDIGLGYGYT; V: TRBV3-1/TRBV3-2; J: TRBJ1-2
CDR3: ASSEQGVGVSTEAF; V: TRBV25-1; J: TRBJ1-1
CDR3: ASSPILGGNQPQH; V: TRBV6-2/TRBV6-3; J: TRBJ1-5
CDR3: ASLAHRAANEKLF; V: TRBV19; J: TRBJ1-4
CDR3: ASGREVIGEKLF; V: TRBV19; J: TRBJ1-4
CDR3: ASSDRDTGELF; V: TRBV6-4; J: TRBJ2-2
CDR3: ATSGRDQETQY; V: TRBV24-1; J: TRBJ2-5
CDR3: ASSFSGPNTGELF; V: TRBV5-4; J: TRBJ2-2
CDR3: ASSSPDRVITEAF; V: TRBV19; J: TRBJ1-1
CDR3: ATSRSGPSRDSPLH; V: TRBV15; J: TRBJ1-6
CDR3: ASSLRDQPQH; V: TRBV12-3/TRBV12-4; J: TRBJ1-5
CDR3: ASSWGLGSGQF; V: TRBV5-5; J: TRBJ2-1
CDR3: ASSQDRGNYGYT; V: TRBV4-3; J: TRBJ1-2
CDR3: ASSLGAGGPEAF; V: TRBV7-8; J: TRBJ1-1
CDR3: ASRNIASNYGYT; V: TRBV27; J: TRBJ1-2
CDR3: ASSRRGIQAF; V: TRBV12-3/TRBV12-4; J: TRBJ1-1
CDR3: ASSPRQGSMGEQY; V: TRBV18; J: TRBJ2-7
CDR3: SVECKWPTGNTIY; V: TRBV29-1; J: TRBJ1-3
CDR3: ASSGRTAWGEAF; V: TRBV6-2/TRBV6-3; J: TRBJ1-1
CDR3: ASSTRDRIQETQY; V: TRBV13; J: TRBJ2-5
CDR3: ASSLRSGYT; V: TRBV5-4; J: TRBJ1-2
CDR3: AWGLIPDTQY; V: TRBV30; J: TRBJ2-3
CDR3: ASSVEANEKLF; V: TRBV9; J: TRBJ1-4
CDR3: ASSQEGQHYGYT; V: TRBV4-1; J: TRBJ1-2
CDR3: ASSPSGQETQY; V: TRBV4-1; J: TRBJ2-5